The T cell receptor (beta chain) described here comes from a study of shared clonotypes between healthy human individuals. TCRdb's table, derived via immunoSEQ multiplex PCR, lists solely in-frame clones and lacks some. In the table there are about 2.4 million clones, about 92% of which are singletons. This clonotype was obtained from a man younger than 30 in good health. Sequenced: naive CD4+ T cells sorted from blood. Subset of the sample: CD45RA+ positively selected.

The CDR3 spells CASSSDGDQPQHF. For the CDR3, the DNA is TGCGCCAGCAGCTCGGACGGGGATCAGCCCCAGCATTTT. The J gene is TRBJ1-5, the V gene TRBV5-1; D gene unclear. The CDR3 is made up of 13 amino acids. Trimming left V 3 bases short and J 5 bases short, with 9 bases between. Germline CDR1 reads SGHRS; CDR2 reads YFSETQ.